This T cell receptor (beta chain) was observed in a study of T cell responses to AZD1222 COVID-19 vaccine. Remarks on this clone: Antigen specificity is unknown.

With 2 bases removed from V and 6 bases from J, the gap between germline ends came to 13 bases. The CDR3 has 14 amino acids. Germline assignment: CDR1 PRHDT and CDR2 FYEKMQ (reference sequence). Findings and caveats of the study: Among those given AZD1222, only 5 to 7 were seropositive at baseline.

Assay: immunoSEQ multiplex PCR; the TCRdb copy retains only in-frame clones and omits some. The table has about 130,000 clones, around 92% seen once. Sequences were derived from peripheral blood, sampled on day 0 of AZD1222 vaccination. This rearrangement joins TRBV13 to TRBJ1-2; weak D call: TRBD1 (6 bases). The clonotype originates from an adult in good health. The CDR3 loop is CASSLNRALDGYTF. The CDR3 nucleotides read TGTGCCAGCAGCTTAAACAGGGCTCTCGATGGCTACACCTTC.